This T cell receptor (beta chain) was identified during a study of control samples from healthy donors and cancer patients. CDR1 is MNHEY, CDR2 SMNVEV, per germline (reference sequence). V lost 5 bases to trimming and J lost 3 bases, with 17 bases between them. The CDR3 covers 15 residues. Method: immunoSEQ multiplex PCR; TCRdb's copy keeps in-frame clones and lacks some. Here the sample spans around 190,000 clones, approximately 92% being singletons. The J gene is TRBJ2-7, the V gene TRBV27; D may correspond to TRBD1 or TRBD2 (5 bases each). The sequenced material came from blood. This clonotype was obtained from a man aged 25 to 40 in good health. CDR3 bases: TGTGCCAGCAGTCTCTCCCAGTGGGGGATCTACGAGCAGTACTTC. This encodes CASSLSQWGIYEQYF.